This passage covers 20 T cell receptor beta chains from one sample sequenced in a study of cytomegalovirus exposure and HLA in healthy donors. PCR employed 60 Vbeta and 13 Jbeta primers. Clones were sequenced by immunoSEQ multiplex PCR, and TCRdb holds only the in-frame ones, with some missing. The sample has 150,000 to 200,000 clones; about 79% are singletons. Sequenced input: PBMCs. Every receptor here comes from a woman in her forties or fifties in good health and CMV-seronegative.

The rearrangement uses TRBV4-1 and TRBJ1-1, with TRBD1 matching 7 bases. V lost 2 bases and J lost 2; bases outside the gene matches: 5. Germline-derived CDR1 and CDR2 are MGHRA and YSYEKL. There are 15 residues in the CDR3. The CDR3 here is CASSQKGQANTEAFF. The CDR3, as DNA: TGCGCCAGCAGCCAAAAAGGACAGGCTAACACTGAAGCTTTCTTT.

The rearrangement joins TRBV7-2 to TRBJ2-7; 11 bases fit TRBD1. Germline CDR1 reads SGHTA; CDR2 reads FQGNSA. J gave up 6 bases and V 5 bases, and 6 bases lay outside the gene matches. The CDR3 extends over 14 amino acids. The CDR3 spells CASSAAGTGGEQYF. The CDR3 DNA sequence: TGTGCCAGCAGCGCAGCCGGGACAGGGGGCGAGCAGTACTTC.

The rearrangement links TRBV28 to TRBJ1-1; 8 nucleotides align to TRBD1. Germline CDR1 MDHEN, CDR2 SYDVKM. V dropped 5 bases and J dropped 2; count of bases not matched to a gene: 7. CDR3 length: 15 amino acids. The CDR3 sequence is CASSPRGTGNTEAFF. The CDR3 nucleotides read TGTGCCAGCAGTCCGAGGGGGACAGGCAACACTGAAGCTTTCTTT.

In the case of this clone: Germline is not matched at one junction end, which may reflect a read error. The chain is built from TRBV7-9 and TRBJ2-1; perhaps TRBD1 as D (6 bases). The CDR3 sequence is 12 residues long. Germline V gene lookup returns CDR1 SEHNR and CDR2 FQNEAQ (reference sequence). CDR3 residues: CSSRDRYNEQFF. The CDR3 DNA is TGTTCCAGCAGAGACAGGTACAATGAGCAGTTCTTC.

V and J are TRBV2 and TRBJ1-5; D possibly corresponds to TRBD1 (5 bases). Germline CDR1 is SNHLY and CDR2 is FYNNEI. The CDR3 extends over 14 amino acids. The V end was cut by 6 bases, the J end by 6 bases, with 15 bases between. CDR3 residues: CASRPQVESQPQHF. Here the CDR3 DNA reads TGTGCCAGCAGGCCACAGGTGGAAAGTCAGCCCCAGCATTTT.

This sequence joins TRBV5-1 and TRBJ2-6; D unclear. The V end lost 0 bases, the J end lost 0 bases, and 7 bases lay between the germline ends. The CDR3 totals 16 residues. In germline, CDR1 is SGHRS, CDR2 YFSETQ. The CDR3 coding sequence is TGCGCCAGCAGCTTGGAGACAAACTCTGGGGCCAACGTCCTGACTTTC. Its protein product is CASSLETNSGANVLTF. The variable domain in full, with the rest retrieved from reference TRBV5-1 and TRBJ2-6, is KAGVTQTPRYLIKTRGQQVTLSCSPISGHRSVSWYQQTPGQGLQFLFEYFSETQRNKGNFPGRFSGRQFSNSRSEMNVSTLELGDSALYLCASSLETNSGANVLTFGAGSRLTVL.

The CDR3 loop reads CAISAGQEGNQPQHF. The DNA for the CDR3 is TGTGCCATCAGTGCCGGACAGGAAGGCAATCAGCCCCAGCATTTT. V is TRBV10-3 and J is TRBJ1-5; 7 positions agree with TRBD1. Unmatched junction bases numbered 5, after V lost 4 bases and J lost 2 bases. This CDR3 region has 15 residues. Germline CDR1 reads ENHRY; CDR2 reads SYGVKD.

The J gene is TRBJ2-3, the V gene TRBV28, with a weak D call TRBD2 (5 bases). The CDR3 consists of 12 residues. V lost 5 bases, J lost 7 bases, and 10 bases lay in between. Germline V gives CDR1 MDHEN, CDR2 SYDVKM. The CDR3 nucleotides read TGTGCCAGCAGTCCTAGCATCAATACGCAGTATTTT. It codes for CASSPSINTQYF.

This clone has more than one count but fewer than ten. The chain joins TRBV5-1 to TRBJ1-1, with 11 bases lining up with TRBD1. Losses at the gene ends were 4 bases for V and 11 bases for J; bases not matched to a gene: 10. Germline V gene sequence: CDR1 SGHRS, CDR2 YFSETQ. This CDR3 comprises 14 residues. As DNA, the CDR3 is TGCGCCAGCAGCCCCGGGACAGGGGGACTGCAGGCTTTCTTT. Its protein is CASSPGTGGLQAFF.

In its sample, this clone was seen once. The rearrangement links TRBV7-9 to TRBJ2-7; D is ambiguous. The CDR3 runs 15 residues. V shed 6 bases and J shed 0 bases, with 15 bases lying between them. The germline CDR1 and CDR2 sequences are SEHNR and FQNEAQ (reference sequence). CDR3 in amino acids: CASSRVGSSSYEQYF. The CDR3 DNA reads TGTGCCAGCAGTCGAGTCGGCTCTAGCTCCTACGAGCAGTACTTC.

CDR3 region: CASSWKGGGGDTGELFF. CDR3 in DNA: TGCGCCAGCAGCTGGAAAGGCGGGGGAGGAGACACCGGGGAGCTGTTTTTT. The chain carries TRBV5-1 and TRBJ2-2; TRBD2 matches at 7 bases. Looked up from germline, CDR1 is SGHRS and CDR2 is YFSETQ. The CDR3 consists of 17 residues. V lost 3 bases and J lost 3; bases outside the gene matches: 11.

The chain carries TRBV4-2 and TRBJ2-3; maybe TRBD2 (5 bases). CDR3 size: 17 residues. Between the trimmed V and J ends, which lost 1 base and 1 base, there was a span of 15 bases. Germline CDR1 reads LGHNA; CDR2 reads YNFKEQ. The CDR3 DNA reads as TGTGCCAGCAGCCAAGTTGGGCGGGCGGCTGGCACAGATACGCAGTATTTT. It codes for CASSQVGRAAGTDTQYF.

The rearrangement links TRBV7-9 to TRBJ2-5; weak D call: TRBD2 (5 bases). There are 16 residues in the CDR3. Between the trimmed V and J ends, which lost 5 bases and 2 bases, there was a span of 18 bases. Germline V gene sequence: CDR1 SEHNR, CDR2 FQNEAQ (reference sequence). CDR3 sequence: CASSPTRLRAQETQYF. In DNA form, the CDR3 reads TGTGCCAGCAGCCCCACGCGGTTGAGGGCTCAAGAGACCCAGTACTTC. Combining the CDR3 with reference TRBV7-9 and TRBJ2-5 gives the whole variable domain DTGVSQNPRHKITKRGQNVTFRCDPISEHNRLYWYRQTLGQGPEFLTYFQNEAQLEKSRLLSDRFSAERPKGSFSTLEIQRTEQGDSAMYLCASSPTRLRAQETQYFGPGTRLLVL.

V gene TRBV11-2 combines with J gene TRBJ1-4; 8 positions agree with TRBD1. The CDR3 is 13 residues long. The V and J ends lost 5 bases and 7 bases, in that order; junction bases with no gene match: 3. Germline-derived CDR1 and CDR2 are SGHAT and FQNNGV. CDR3 sequence (DNA): TGTGCCAGCAGCAAGGACAGGGCTGAAAAACTGTTTTTT. Protein: CASSKDRAEKLFF.

This rearrangement joins TRBV7-9 to TRBJ1-1; TRBD1 is a possible D gene (6 bases). Trimming shortened V by 7 bases and J by 5 bases, and 17 bases separated the two germline ends. Germline V CDR1 and CDR2: SEHNR, FQNEAQ (reference sequence). The length of the CDR3 is 14 residues. CDR3 bases: TGTGCCAGCAACGAACAGCAGGGGTGGACTGAAGCTTTCTTT. Amino acids: CASNEQQGWTEAFF.

The V call is TRBV5-6, the J call TRBJ1-5; a weak D match, TRBD1 (5 bases). The CDR3 runs to 12 residues. V was pared by 6 bases and J by 9 bases, with 13 bases between. Germline CDR1 is SGHDT and CDR2 is YYEEEE. The CDR3 sequence: CASTFGGGPQHF. CDR3 coding DNA: TGTGCCAGCACCTTTGGGGGGGGGCCCCAGCATTTT. Drawing the rest from reference TRBV5-6 and TRBJ1-5, the complete variable domain is DAGVTQSPTHLIKTRGQQVTLRCSPKSGHDTVSWYQQALGQGPQFIFQYYEEEERQRGNFPDRFSGHQFPNYSSELNVNALLLGDSALYLCASTFGGGPQHFGDGTRLSIL.

V is TRBV19 and J is TRBJ2-1, with a tentative D call TRBD1 (5 bases). Trimming shortened V by 4 bases and J by 4 bases, and 14 bases separated the two germline ends. CDR1 and CDR2 (germline): LNHDA, SQIVND (reference sequence). The CDR3 extends over 15 amino acids. The CDR3 here is CASSTVGRKYNEQFF. The CDR3 DNA is TGTGCCAGTAGTACTGTGGGGCGGAAATACAATGAGCAGTTCTTC.

V gene TRBV6-5 combines with J gene TRBJ2-3; TRBD2 agrees at 7 bases. With 6 bases clipped from V and 10 bases from J, the junction kept 13 bases outside the gene matches. CDR1 and CDR2 (germline): MNHEY, SVGAGI. The CDR3 loop spans 14 amino acids. The CDR3 nucleotides are TGTGCCAGCAGCCCCCTCGGTCGGGGGGTTCCGCAGTATTTT. Translating gives CASSPLGRGVPQYF.

The CDR3 loop reads CASSFSQWDRDNAYEQYF. The CDR3 coding sequence is TGCGCCAGCAGCTTTTCTCAATGGGACAGGGATAATGCCTACGAGCAGTACTTC. The rearrangement uses TRBV5-1 and TRBJ2-7, with 9 bases aligning to TRBD1. V shed 2 bases and J 2 bases; nucleotides not matched to a gene: 14. The CDR3 is 18 amino acids. Germline V gene sequence: CDR1 SGHRS, CDR2 YFSETQ.

The genes are TRBV4-2 and TRBJ2-2; a weak D match, TRBD2 (5 bases). V was cut by 6 bases and J by 4 bases, with 15 bases left in between. This CDR3 spans 15 amino acids. The germline V gene has CDR1 LGHNA and CDR2 YNFKEQ. CDR3: CASRPFSAGTGELFF. As DNA, the CDR3 is TGTGCCAGCAGGCCATTTAGCGCGGGCACCGGGGAGCTGTTTTTT.